This TCR beta chain came from a study of control samples from healthy donors and cancer patients. Only in-frame clones appear in the TCRdb table, and some are missing; sequencing was by immunoSEQ multiplex PCR. The repertoire holds 130,000 or so clones, around nine tenths seen once, with roughly 3.2% in the top ten. The CDR3 loop spans 17 amino acids. With 0 bases removed from V and 3 bases from J, the gap between germline ends came to 15 bases. Germline CDR1 reads MNHEY; CDR2 reads SMNVEV (reference sequence). The V call is TRBV27, the J call TRBJ1-3; D unclear. The origin of this receptor is a man aged 50 to 59 in good health. Sequences were obtained from blood. This CDR3 is CASSLSYPAGVGNTIYF. For the CDR3, the DNA is TGTGCCAGCAGTTTATCCTACCCCGCGGGAGTTGGAAACACCATATATTTT.